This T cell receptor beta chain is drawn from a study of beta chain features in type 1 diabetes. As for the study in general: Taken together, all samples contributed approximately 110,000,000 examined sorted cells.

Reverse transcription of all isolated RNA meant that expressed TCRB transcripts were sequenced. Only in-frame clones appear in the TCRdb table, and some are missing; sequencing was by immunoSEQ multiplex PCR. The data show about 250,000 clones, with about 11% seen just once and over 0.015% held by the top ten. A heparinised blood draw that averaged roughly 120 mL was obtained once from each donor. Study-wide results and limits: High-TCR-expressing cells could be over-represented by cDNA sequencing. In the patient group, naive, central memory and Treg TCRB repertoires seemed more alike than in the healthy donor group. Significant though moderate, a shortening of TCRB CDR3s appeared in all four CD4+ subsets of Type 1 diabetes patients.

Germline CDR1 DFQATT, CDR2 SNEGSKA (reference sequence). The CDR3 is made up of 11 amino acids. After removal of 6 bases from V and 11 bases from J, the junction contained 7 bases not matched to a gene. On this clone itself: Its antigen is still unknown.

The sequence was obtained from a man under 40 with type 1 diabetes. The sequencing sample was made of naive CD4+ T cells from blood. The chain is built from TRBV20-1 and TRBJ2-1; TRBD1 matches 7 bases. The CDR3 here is CSAYRQGKQFF. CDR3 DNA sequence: TGCAGTGCATATAGACAGGGCAAGCAGTTCTTC.